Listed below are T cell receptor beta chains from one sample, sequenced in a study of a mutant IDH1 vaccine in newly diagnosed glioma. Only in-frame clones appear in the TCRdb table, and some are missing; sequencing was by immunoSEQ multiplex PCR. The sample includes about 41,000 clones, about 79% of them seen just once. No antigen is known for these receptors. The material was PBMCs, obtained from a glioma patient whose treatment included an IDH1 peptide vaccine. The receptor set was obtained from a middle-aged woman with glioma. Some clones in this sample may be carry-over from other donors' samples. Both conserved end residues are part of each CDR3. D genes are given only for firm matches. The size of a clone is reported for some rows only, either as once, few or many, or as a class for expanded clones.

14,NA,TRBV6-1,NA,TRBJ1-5,CATLTGYSNQPQHF,TGTGCCACCCTGACAGGTTATAGCAATCAGCCCCAGCATTTT
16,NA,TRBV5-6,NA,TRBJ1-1,CASSLPPGNMNTEAFF,TGTGCCAGCAGCTTACCCCCCGGAAACATGAACACTGAAGCTTTCTTT
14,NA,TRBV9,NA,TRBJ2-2,CASSVTRAPGELFF,TGTGCCAGCAGTGTTACCAGGGCTCCCGGGGAGCTGTTTTTT
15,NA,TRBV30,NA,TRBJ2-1,CAWSEPTSSYNEQFF,TGTGCCTGGAGTGAACCGACTAGCTCCTACAATGAGCAGTTCTTC
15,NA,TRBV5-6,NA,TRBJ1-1,CASSSRSTPNTEAFF,TGTGCCAGCAGCTCGAGGTCCACCCCCAACACTGAAGCTTTCTTT
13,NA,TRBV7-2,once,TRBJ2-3,CASSLGGSDTQYF,TGTGCCAGCAGCTTAGGGGGTTCGGATACGCAGTATTTT
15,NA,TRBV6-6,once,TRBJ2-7,CASSPLQGGSYEQYF,TGTGCCAGCAGTCCCCTCCAGGGGGGCTCCTACGAGCAGTACTTC
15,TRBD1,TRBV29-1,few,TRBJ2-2,CSVRSGTGNTGELFF,TGCAGCGTCCGATCCGGGACAGGGAACACCGGGGAGCTGTTTTTT
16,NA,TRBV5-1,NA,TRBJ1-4,CASSLAGAGPNEKLFF,TGCGCCAGCAGCTTGGCCGGAGCAGGGCCGAATGAAAAACTGTTTTTT
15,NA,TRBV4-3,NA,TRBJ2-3,CASSQGASITDTQYF,TGCGCCAGCAGCCAAGGTGCCAGCATTACAGATACGCAGTATTTT
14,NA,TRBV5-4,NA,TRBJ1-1,CASSLDFYNTEAFF,TGTGCCAGCAGCTTGGACTTCTATAACACTGAGGCTTTCTTT
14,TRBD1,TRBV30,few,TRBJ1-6,CAWSVTGAGSPLHF,TGTGCCTGGAGTGTAACAGGGGCAGGATCACCCCTCCACTTT
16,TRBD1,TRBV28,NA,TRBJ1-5,CASSASGTVRAWPQHF,TGTGCCAGCAGCGCTTCCGGGACAGTCCGCGCTTGGCCCCAGCATTTT
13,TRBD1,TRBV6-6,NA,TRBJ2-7,CASRDRGNNEQYF,TGTGCCAGCAGGGACAGGGGTAACAACGAGCAGTACTTC
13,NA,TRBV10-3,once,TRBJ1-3,CAIISEEGNTIYF,TGTGCCATCATCTCTGAGGAGGGAAACACCATATATTTT
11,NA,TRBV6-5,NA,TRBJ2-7,CASSSNYEQYF,TGTGCCAGCAGTTCAAACTACGAGCAGTACTTC
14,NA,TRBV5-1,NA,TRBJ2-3,CASSYGRDTDTQYF,TGCGCCAGCAGTTACGGTAGGGACACAGATACGCAGTATTTT
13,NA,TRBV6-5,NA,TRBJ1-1,CASSYPRGTEAFF,TGTGCCAGCAGTTACCCGCGGGGTACTGAAGCTTTCTTT
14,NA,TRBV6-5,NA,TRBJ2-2,CASTLTTQSGELFF,TGTGCCAGCACCCTGACTACCCAATCCGGGGAGCTGTTTTTT
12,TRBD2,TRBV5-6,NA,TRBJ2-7,CASGLAGGRLDF,TGTGCCAGCGGACTAGCGGGAGGCCGCCTAGACTTC
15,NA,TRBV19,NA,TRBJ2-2,CASSTPRENTGELFF,TGTGCCAGTAGTACCCCGAGAGAAAACACCGGGGAGCTGTTTTTT
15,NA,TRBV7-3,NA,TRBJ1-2,CASSLTGQPFYGYTF,TGTGCCAGCAGCTTAACGGGGCAGCCCTTTTATGGCTACACCTTC
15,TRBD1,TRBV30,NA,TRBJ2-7,CAWSVGQASSYEQYF,TGTGCCTGGAGTGTCGGACAGGCAAGCTCCTACGAGCAGTACTTC
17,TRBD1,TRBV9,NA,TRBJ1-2,CASSPGQGGRANYGYTF,TGTGCCAGCAGCCCGGGACAGGGGGGAAGAGCTAACTATGGCTACACCTTC
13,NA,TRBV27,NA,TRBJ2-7,CASSITGVREQYF,TGTGCCAGCAGTATCACGGGGGTCAGGGAGCAGTACTTC
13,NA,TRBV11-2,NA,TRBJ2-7,CASSLLQGYEQYF,TGTGCCAGCAGCTTACTTCAGGGCTACGAGCAGTACTTC
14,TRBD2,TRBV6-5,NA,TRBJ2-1,CASSYRLAGGKQFF,TGTGCCAGCAGTTACAGGCTAGCGGGGGGGAAGCAGTTCTTC
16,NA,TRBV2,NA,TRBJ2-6,CASSAREGSGANVLTF,TGTGCCAGCAGTGCCCGTGAGGGCTCTGGGGCCAACGTCCTGACTTTC